What follows are 28 T cell receptor beta chains derived from one specimen sequenced in a study of T cell responses to AZD1222 COVID-19 vaccine. Repertoires were generated with immunoSEQ multiplex PCR, while TCRdb's copy carries only in-frame clones and drops some. The table records 100,000 or so clones, more than 75% of them present only once. The specimen was peripheral blood, collected on day 0 of AZD1222 vaccination. The receptors stem from an adult in good health.

V usage is TRBV11-3 and J usage is TRBJ2-1, with D perhaps matching TRBD1 or TRBD2 (5 bases each). Per the germline V gene, CDR1 is SGHNT and CDR2 is YENEEA. The CDR3 is made up of 15 amino acids. The V and J ends lost 4 bases and 8 bases respectively, with 18 bases between them. CDR3 bases: TGTGCCAGCAGCTCTGGGACCTCGGGGATAGATGAGCAGTTCTTC. It encodes CASSSGTSGIDEQFF.

This clone was observed a few times. The rearrangement links TRBV7-2 to TRBJ1-2; 9 nucleotides agree with TRBD1. Unmatched junction bases numbered 3, after V lost 5 bases and J lost 14 bases. The CDR3 is 10 residues long. Germline V CDR1 and CDR2: SGHTA, FQGNSA. CDR3 nucleotide sequence: TGTGCCAGCAGCCGTGACAGGGGGACCTTC. Translated: CASSRDRGTF.

V is TRBV5-1 and J is TRBJ2-1; either TRBD1 or TRBD2 may fit D (5 bases each). The CDR3 is made up of 13 amino acids. Between the trimmed V and J ends, which lost 4 bases and 7 bases, there was a span of 12 bases. The germline V gene has CDR1 SGHRS and CDR2 YFSETQ. The CDR3 reads CASSPGTTNEQFF. CDR3 in DNA: TGCGCCAGCAGCCCCGGGACCACTAATGAGCAGTTCTTC. The full variable domain, completed using reference TRBV5-1 and TRBJ2-1, is KAGVTQTPRYLIKTRGQQVTLSCSPISGHRSVSWYQQTPGQGLQFLFEYFSETQRNKGNFPGRFSGRQFSNSRSEMNVSTLELGDSALYLCASSPGTTNEQFFGPGTRLTVL.

V and J are TRBV5-4 and TRBJ2-3; 10 bases fit TRBD2. V gave up 4 bases and J gave up 6 bases; unmatched junction bases: 5. CDR1 and CDR2 (germline): SGHNT, YYREEE (reference sequence). This CDR3 region has 14 residues. The CDR3 here is CASSPLAGTDTQYF. The CDR3 nucleotides read TGTGCCAGCAGCCCACTAGCGGGAACGGATACGCAGTATTTT.

CDR3 nucleotides: TGTGCCAGCAGCCAAGATCGGGCGGACAGTTATGGCTACACCTTC. It translates to CASSQDRADSYGYTF. V gene TRBV14 combines with J gene TRBJ1-2; D possibly corresponds to TRBD1 (6 bases). Trimming removed 0 bases from V and 5 bases from J, with 13 bases in between. This CDR3 comprises 15 residues. Germline assignment: CDR1 SGHDN and CDR2 FVKESK.

The chain combines TRBV6-5 with TRBJ2-1; D remains unclear. Germline V gives CDR1 MNHEY, CDR2 SVGAGI. The V end was cut by 0 bases, the J end by 5 bases, with 8 bases between. The CDR3 is 14 residues long. In DNA, the CDR3 is TGTGCCAGCAGTTACTCGAATTTGAACAATGAGCAGTTCTTC. This codes for CASSYSNLNNEQFF.

This clone was counted a single time. The V gene is TRBV5-6, the J gene TRBJ2-2; D is unresolved. This CDR3 has 13 residues. V was trimmed by 2 bases and J by 6 bases, leaving 8 bases between them. Germline CDR1 SGHDT, CDR2 YYEEEE. CDR3 amino acids: CASSLGRPGELFF. CDR3 nucleotide sequence: TGTGCCAGCAGCTTAGGACGCCCCGGGGAGCTGTTTTTT.

This chain connects TRBV5-5 to TRBJ2-1; 8 bases line up with TRBD2. The germline CDR1 and CDR2 sequences are SGHKS and YYEKEE (reference sequence). V dropped 7 bases and J dropped 3; count of bases not matched to a gene: 6. The CDR3 has 14 amino acids. CDR3: CASSLSGSYNEQFF. As DNA, the CDR3 is TGTGCCAGCTCCCTGAGCGGGAGCTACAATGAGCAGTTCTTC.

The J gene is TRBJ1-5, the V gene TRBV27, with no clear D. Germline CDR1 MNHEY, CDR2 SMNVEV (reference sequence). V lost 2 bases and J lost 0, with 8 bases in between. The CDR3 contains 15 residues. The CDR3: CASSLRGYSNQPQHF. CDR3 in DNA: TGTGCCAGCAGTTTAAGAGGTTATAGCAATCAGCCCCAGCATTTT.

The J gene is TRBJ2-5, the V gene TRBV6-4, with TRBD2 matching 8 bases. With V trimmed by 3 bases and J by 5 bases, 8 bases remained unmatched. Germline V gene data show CDR1 as MRHNA and CDR2 as SNTAGT. This CDR3 is built from 15 residues. The CDR3 is CASSEKAGAGETQYF. The CDR3 bases are TGTGCCAGCAGTGAAAAAGCGGGGGCCGGGGAGACCCAGTACTTC.

This rearrangement joins TRBV10-3 to TRBJ1-2; D is undetermined. V was clipped by 5 bases and J by 2 bases, with 9 bases between them. CDR1 is ENHRY and CDR2 is SYGVKD in the germline V gene. The CDR3 contains 13 residues. This CDR3 reads CAISLGGNYGYTF. The DNA of the CDR3 is TGTGCCATCAGTTTGGGAGGGAACTATGGCTACACCTTC.

V gene TRBV7-2 combines with J gene TRBJ1-3; D unresolved. V dropped 1 base and J dropped 4 bases, with 8 bases sitting between them. CDR3 length: 14 amino acids. Per the germline V gene, CDR1 is SGHTA and CDR2 is FQGNSA. CDR3 bases: TGTGCCAGCAGCTTAGGAGCCACGGGAAACACCATATATTTT. Amino acids: CASSLGATGNTIYF.

V gene TRBV4-2 combines with J gene TRBJ2-1, with TRBD2 matching over 9 bases. Germline CDR1 and CDR2: LGHNA and YNFKEQ. V gave up 1 base and J gave up 3 bases; unmatched junction bases: 1. This CDR3 is 15 amino acids long. CDR3 nucleotides: TGTGCCAGCAGCCAAGCTAGCGGGGACTACAATGAGCAGTTCTTC. Translated, it gives CASSQASGDYNEQFF.

The rearrangement links TRBV2 to TRBJ2-3; perhaps TRBD2 as D (5 bases). The CDR3 has 15 amino acids. Per the germline V gene, CDR1 is SNHLY and CDR2 is FYNNEI. V gave up 7 bases and J gave up 1 base, with 15 bases separating them. For the CDR3, the DNA is TGTGCCAGCATCGCTGGGAGTGGAGGCACAGATACGCAGTATTTT. Encoded protein: CASIAGSGGTDTQYF.

The chain combines TRBV28 with TRBJ1-2, with D possibly matching TRBD1 (5 bases). V dropped 6 bases and J dropped 5 bases, with 13 bases sitting between them. This CDR3 has 13 residues. Germline CDR1 MDHEN, CDR2 SYDVKM. CDR3: CASSQTESYGYTF. The CDR3 DNA is TGTGCCAGCAGCCAGACAGAATCTTATGGCTACACCTTC.

The chain carries TRBV12-2 and TRBJ2-7. TRBV12-2 is a listed pseudogene. The CDR3 is 16 residues long. Here the CDR3 DNA reads TGTGCAAGTCGCACCCGTGGGGGTGGGGACGCCTACGAGCAGTACTTC. Amino acids: CASRTRGGGDAYEQYF.

The chain joins TRBV5-1 to TRBJ2-2; TRBD2 agrees at 7 bases. Germline V gene lookup returns CDR1 SGHRS and CDR2 YFSETQ. V lost 4 bases to trimming and J lost 4 bases; unmatched junction nucleotides: 10. The CDR3 is 16 residues long. The CDR3 is CASSDPGLTSTGELFF. CDR3 in DNA: TGCGCCAGCAGCGACCCGGGACTAACGAGCACCGGGGAGCTGTTTTTT.

CDR3 coding DNA: TGTGCCAGCAGCCCCGGCGCAGGGGTCAGGACCGGGGAGCTGTTTTTT. Its translation is CASSPGAGVRTGELFF. This chain uses TRBV5-5 with TRBJ2-2, with a weak D call TRBD1 (6 bases). This CDR3 is built from 16 residues. Germline V lookup: CDR1 SGHKS, CDR2 YYEKEE (reference sequence). V was clipped by 4 bases and J by 5 bases, with 18 bases between them.

This clone was found a few times. The V gene is TRBV6-1, the J gene TRBJ2-4, with TRBD2 as a possible D gene (6 bases). CDR3 length: 17 residues. The germline V gene encodes CDR1 MNHNS and CDR2 SASEGT. Trimming stripped 2 bases from V and 3 bases from J, with 17 bases between. The CDR3 spells CASSETREAGNKNIQYF. In DNA, the CDR3 is TGTGCCAGCAGTGAAACCCGTGAGGCGGGGAACAAAAACATTCAGTACTTC.

The chain recombines TRBV29-1 with TRBJ1-2, with D perhaps TRBD1 (5 bases). The V gene's germline CDR1 is SQVTM and CDR2 ANQGSEA. The CDR3 totals 12 residues. The V end was cut by 5 bases, the J end by 8 bases, with 15 bases between. The DNA for the CDR3 is TGCAGCGTTAAGGGGTTTGCGGGCGGCTACACCTTC. This sequence encodes CSVKGFAGGYTF.

DNA of the CDR3: TGTGCCAGCAGCTTCATAGCGGGAGGCGGCACAGATACGCAGTATTTT. Its protein is CASSFIAGGGTDTQYF. The chain joins TRBV7-2 to TRBJ2-3, with 10 bases aligning to TRBD2. Germline-derived CDR1 and CDR2 are SGHTA and FQGNSA. CDR3 size: 16 residues. With V trimmed by 3 bases and J by 1 base, 4 bases remained unmatched.

The rearrangement links TRBV28 to TRBJ2-5; D is unresolved. This CDR3 has 13 residues. V gave up 3 bases and J gave up 3 bases, with 8 bases separating them. Germline lookup yields CDR1 MDHEN and CDR2 SYDVKM. In nucleotides, the CDR3 is TGTGCCAGCAGTTTGGGCAGAGAAGAGACCCAGTACTTC. This translates into CASSLGREETQYF.

This chain links TRBV27 with TRBJ1-5, with TRBD1 as a possible D gene (6 bases). V dropped 2 bases and J dropped 2 bases, with 10 bases sitting between them. CDR1 is MNHEY, CDR2 SMNVEV, per germline (reference sequence). CDR3 size: 15 residues. CDR3 in amino acids: CASSLRQVGNQPQHF. DNA for the CDR3: TGTGCCAGCAGTTTAAGACAGGTGGGCAATCAGCCCCAGCATTTT.

This chain uses TRBV27 with TRBJ2-7; no firm D call. Germline V CDR1 and CDR2: MNHEY, SMNVEV (reference sequence). This CDR3 contains 13 residues. V was trimmed by 3 bases and J by 9 bases, leaving 15 bases between them. CDR3 sequence (DNA): TGTGCCAGCAGTTTCACCTACTCCGCTCCGCAGTACTTC. This codes for CASSFTYSAPQYF.

The chain joins TRBV6-6 to TRBJ2-1; TRBD1 matches 7 bases. Germline loops: CDR1 MNHNY, CDR2 SVGAGI (reference sequence). This CDR3 has 15 residues. The V and J ends lost 5 bases and 1 base, in that order; junction bases with no gene match: 5. The DNA for the CDR3 is TGTGCCAGCAGTCCCCGACAGGGTTCCTACAATGAGCAGTTCTTC. This gives the protein CASSPRQGSYNEQFF.

This chain uses TRBV20-1 with TRBJ1-5; 10 bases line up with TRBD1. V trimming: 5 bases; J trimming: 0 bases; junction bases outside the gene matches: 7. In germline, CDR1 is DFQATT, CDR2 SNEGSKA (reference sequence). The CDR3 has 16 amino acids. CDR3 coding DNA: TGCAGTGCTCGTGGGACAGGGGTTTATAGCAATCAGCCCCAGCATTTT. It translates to CSARGTGVYSNQPQHF.

This rearrangement joins TRBV13 to TRBJ1-2; TRBD1 matches 7 bases. V was pared by 2 bases and J by 6 bases, with 12 bases of the junction left unmatched. The CDR3 is 16 amino acids. From germline, CDR1 is PRHDT and CDR2 FYEKMQ (reference sequence). The CDR3 spells CASSLWTGWRSDGYTF. The DNA of the CDR3 is TGTGCCAGCAGCTTATGGACAGGATGGCGGTCCGATGGCTACACCTTC. The full variable domain, completed using reference TRBV13 and TRBJ1-2, is AAGVIQSPRHLIKEKRETATLKCYPIPRHDTVYWYQQGPGQDPQFLISFYEKMQSDKGSIPDRFSAQQFSDYHSELNMSSLELGDSALYFCASSLWTGWRSDGYTFGSGTRLTVV.

The J gene is TRBJ1-5, the V gene TRBV19; the D gene is possibly TRBD1 (6 bases). V lost 7 bases to trimming and J lost 2 bases, with 9 bases between them. Germline-derived CDR1 and CDR2 are LNHDA and SQIVND (reference sequence). The CDR3 sequence is 13 residues long. The CDR3, as DNA: TGTGCCAGTAAGGGGGTCGGCAATCAGCCCCAGCATTTT. Its protein product is CASKGVGNQPQHF.